The TCR beta chain under discussion was sequenced for a study of patients and donors after allogeneic stem cell transplantation. MiXCR, applied by TCRdb to the RT-PCR reads, yields one record per CDR3 protein. This sample yields about 200,000 distinct CDR3 sequences, of which around two fifths are seen a single time; 33% belongs to the top ten. The CDR3 extends over 13 amino acids. Germline V gene lookup returns CDR1 DFQATT and CDR2 SNEGSKA (reference sequence). V trimming: 6 bases; J trimming: 9 bases; junction bases outside the gene matches: 6. The clonotype was recovered from a human donor who was either an allogeneic HSCT recipient or a stem cell or donor lymphocyte infusion donor (not recorded which). It is not recorded whose cells these are; they may come from a transplant donor. The genes are TRBV20-1 and TRBJ1-6; 9 bases map to TRBD1. Sequenced material: blood, either unsorted or a sorted T cell fraction (not recorded which). The CDR3 spells CSALGTGISPLHF. CDR3 in DNA: TGCAGTGCCCTTGGGACAGGGATTTCACCCCTCCACTTT.